These 8 T cell receptor beta chains were sequenced from one sample in a study of blood T cell repertoires in COVID-19. Assay used: immunoSEQ multiplex PCR; TCRdb lists only in-frame clones, some missing. This table holds some 250,000 clones, roughly 90% found once. Material: PBMCs or T cells enriched from blood (not recorded which). These receptors were obtained from a woman aged 25 to 39 with acute COVID-19.

This rearrangement joins TRBV19 to TRBJ1-1, with D uncertain. Germline V lookup: CDR1 LNHDA, CDR2 SQIVND (reference sequence). The CDR3 has 13 amino acids. V was cut by 3 bases and J by 10 bases, with 15 bases left in between. The CDR3 is CASSIGGEIPAFF. The CDR3 DNA sequence: TGTGCCAGTAGTATTGGCGGGGAGATACCAGCTTTCTTT.

This sequence joins TRBV6-1 and TRBJ2-7, with TRBD2 identical over 10 bases. Germline V gene lookup returns CDR1 MNHNS and CDR2 SASEGT. The CDR3 has 16 residues. Germline trimming cut 1 base from V and 3 bases from J; bases unmatched to any gene: 6. The CDR3 region has the DNA TGTGCCAGCAGTGAAGGGGTTAGCGGGGGGTTCTACGAGCAGTACTTC. This codes for CASSEGVSGGFYEQYF.

The J gene is TRBJ2-3, the V gene TRBV27, with 8 bases that match TRBD1. From germline, CDR1 is MNHEY and CDR2 SMNVEV (reference sequence). Losses at the gene ends were 5 bases for V and 2 bases for J; bases not matched to a gene: 9. The CDR3 length is 16 residues. In nucleotides, the CDR3 is TGTGCCAGCAGTCCCAGGACAGGGACCTACACAGATACGCAGTATTTT. As protein: CASSPRTGTYTDTQYF.

The V gene is TRBV19, the J gene TRBJ1-6; a weak D match, TRBD1 (6 bases). CDR1 is LNHDA, CDR2 SQIVND, per germline (reference sequence). With 7 bases removed from V and 3 bases from J, the gap between germline ends came to 13 bases. This CDR3 is built from 15 residues. CDR3 in DNA: TGTGCCAGTAAGGACAGCTCGATCTATAATTCACCCCTCCACTTT. Translation gives CASKDSSIYNSPLHF.

The J gene is TRBJ1-3, the V gene TRBV6-5; 8 positions match TRBD1. V lost 10 bases to trimming and J lost 4 bases; unmatched junction nucleotides: 6. CDR3 length equals 13 residues. The germline V gene encodes CDR1 MNHEY and CDR2 SVGAGI. The CDR3 DNA reads as TGTGCCACAAGATGGACAGGGGGAAACACCATATATTTT. It encodes CATRWTGGNTIYF.

This clone was picked up one time. The V and J genes are TRBV5-4 and TRBJ2-2, with D possibly TRBD1 on 6 matching bases. CDR1 and CDR2 (germline): SGHNT, YYREEE (reference sequence). V gave up 5 bases and J gave up 6 bases, with 14 bases separating them. The CDR3 is 14 residues long. CDR3 nucleotides: TGTGCCAGCAGTTCAGCCTCAGGGGCCGGGGAGCTGTTTTTT. Translated: CASSSASGAGELFF.

This clone appeared a few times. The V and J genes are TRBV9 and TRBJ2-5; maybe TRBD1 (5 bases). The V end lost 0 bases, the J end lost 1 base, and 10 bases lay between the germline ends. The CDR3 totals 15 residues. Germline V gene data show CDR1 as SGDLS and CDR2 as YYNGEE. CDR3 in amino acids: CASSVGAGRQETQYF. The CDR3 nucleotides read TGTGCCAGCAGCGTAGGAGCAGGGCGCCAAGAGACCCAGTACTTC. Based on the CDR3 plus reference TRBV9 and TRBJ2-5, the full variable domain is DSGVTQTPKHLITATGQRVTLRCSPRSGDLSVYWYQQSLDQGLQFLIQYYNGEERAKGNILERFSAQQFPDLHSELNLSSLELGDSALYFCASSVGAGRQETQYFGPGTRLLVL.

The CDR3 DNA sequence: TGTGCCAGCAGTGAAGAATCAGGATCGGCTTATGGCTACACCTTC. Protein: CASSEESGSAYGYTF. V gene TRBV6-1 combines with J gene TRBJ1-2; D unclear. With 1 base removed from V and 5 bases from J, the gap between germline ends came to 14 bases. This CDR3 has 15 amino acids. Germline CDR1 reads MNHNS; CDR2 reads SASEGT.